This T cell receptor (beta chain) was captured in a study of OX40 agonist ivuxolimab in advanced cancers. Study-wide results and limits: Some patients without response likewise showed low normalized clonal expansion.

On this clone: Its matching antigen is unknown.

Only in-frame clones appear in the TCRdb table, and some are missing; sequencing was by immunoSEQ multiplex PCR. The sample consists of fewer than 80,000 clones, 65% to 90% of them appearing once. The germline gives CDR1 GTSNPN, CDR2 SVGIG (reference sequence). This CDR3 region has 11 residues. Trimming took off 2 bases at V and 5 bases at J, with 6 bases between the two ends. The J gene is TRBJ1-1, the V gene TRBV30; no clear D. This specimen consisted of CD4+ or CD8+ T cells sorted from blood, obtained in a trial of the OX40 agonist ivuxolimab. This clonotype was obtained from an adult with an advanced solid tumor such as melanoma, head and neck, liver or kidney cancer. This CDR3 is CAWSLGTEAFF. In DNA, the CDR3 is TGTGCCTGGAGTTTAGGGACTGAAGCTTTCTTT.